This entry is about one T cell receptor (beta chain). Germline V CDR1 and CDR2: SGHRS, YFSETQ. The CDR3 consists of 14 residues. Trimming at V came to 4 bases and at J to 5 bases, leaving 3 bases not matched to a gene. TCRdb's copy holds only in-frame clones and misses some; the assay was immunoSEQ multiplex PCR. Of a few hundred thousand clones listed, 85% to 90% were seen once; the top ten hold around 15%. This sample is part of a study of blood T cell repertoires in COVID-19. Adults between roughly 18 and 90 years of age took part from about 24 US areas. The chain is built from TRBV5-1 and TRBJ1-4; 9 bases align to TRBD1. The material sequenced was PBMCs or T cells enriched from blood (not recorded which). This clonotype originated in a young man who had been exposed to COVID-19. CDR3 coding DNA: TGCGCCAGCAGCCCCGGGACAGGGAATGAAAAACTGTTTTTT. Protein sequence: CASSPGTGNEKLFF.